This TCR beta chain came from a study of blood T cell repertoires in COVID-19. The data were produced by immunoSEQ multiplex PCR, yet TCRdb's version contains in-frame clones alone and is incomplete. The sample yields around 37,000 clones, approximately 80% seen once. The sequence was obtained from a man in his fifties or sixties with COVID-19, enrolled during active disease. Sequenced sample: peripheral blood.

Here the CDR3 DNA reads TGTGCCAGCAGACGACAGGGGTGGAATGAAAAACTGTTTTTT. Its translation: CASRRQGWNEKLFF. This chain links TRBV6-5 with TRBJ1-4, with 8 bases aligning to TRBD1. Germline lookup yields CDR1 MNHEY and CDR2 SVGAGI. The CDR3 is 14 amino acids. V lost 6 bases and J lost 5; bases outside the gene matches: 5.